Below are 12 T cell receptor beta chains sequenced from a single sample in a study of breast tumors, draining lymph nodes, adjacent tissues. TCRdb fed the multiplex PCR reads into MiXCR, producing one record per CDR3 protein. Of some 150,000 distinct CDR3 sequences detected, 20% to 25% appear once; the ten largest clones hold just over 2.5%. Breast cancer patients provided tissue from their axillary draining lymph nodes. Sequenced sample: axillary lymph node tissue. The receptors derive from a female donor with breast cancer. Some clones in this sample may be carry-over from other donors' samples.

This clonotype occurred a few times. The genes are TRBV27 and TRBJ1-5, with D uncertain. Germline V CDR1 and CDR2: MNHEY, SMNVEV (reference sequence). The CDR3 length is 17 residues. Trimming left V 5 bases short and J 0 bases short, with 17 bases between. CDR3 amino acids: CASSPIASRDSNQPQHF. In DNA, the CDR3 is TGTGCCAGCAGTCCCATAGCCAGCCGGGATAGCAATCAGCCCCAGCATTTT.

The table lists this clonotype with many counts. The CDR3 DNA sequence: TGTGCCAGCAGTTACTCAGCGGGAGCCTACGAGCAGTACTTC. It specifies CASSYSAGAYEQYF. The chain recombines TRBV6-6 with TRBJ2-7; 8 bases map to TRBD2. CDR3 length: 14 residues. In germline, CDR1 is MNHNY, CDR2 SVGAGI (reference sequence). V was clipped by 0 bases and J by 2 bases; unmatched bases: 0.

A remark on this clonotype: Possible read error: a much larger clone is one base away. This rearrangement joins TRBV24-1 to TRBJ2-5, with a possible D match to TRBD2 (5 bases). The length of the CDR3 is 14 residues. CDR1 and CDR2 (germline): KGHDR, SFDVKD. Between the trimmed V and J ends, which lost 6 bases and 5 bases, there was a span of 15 bases. CDR3 residues: CATSRTFAGETQYF. The CDR3 bases are TGTGCCACCAGTAGGACTTTCGCTGGTGAGACCCAGTACTTC.

The J gene is TRBJ2-5, the V gene TRBV12-3 or TRBV12-4; D is perhaps TRBD1 (6 bases). The length of the CDR3 is 16 residues. The V end was cut by 4 bases, the J end by 4 bases, with 19 bases between. In nucleotides, the CDR3 is TGTGCCAGCAGTTCTCGGGGCAGGGAAGGGGGAGAGACCCAGTACTTC. The encoded protein is CASSSRGREGGETQYF.

This clonotype was recorded many times. The gene calls are TRBV13 and TRBJ1-3; D remains ambiguous. The V gene lost 3 bases and the J gene lost 7 bases, with 4 bases spanning the gap. This CDR3 has 11 residues. The germline gives CDR1 PRHDT, CDR2 FYEKMQ (reference sequence). Here the CDR3 DNA reads TGTGCCAGCAGCTTGGTGAACACCATATATTTT. Amino acid sequence: CASSLVNTIYF.

Points on this clonotype: Relative to the germline gene, one junction end is altered; a read error may explain this. The J gene is TRBJ2-7, the V gene TRBV3-1, with 10 bases matching TRBD1. The CDR3 covers 14 residues. Germline CDR1 LGHDT, CDR2 YNNKEL (reference sequence). Written as DNA, the CDR3 is TGTGCCAGCAGCCGGACAGGGGGAGGTTACGAGCGGTACTTC. Translation: CASSRTGGGYERYF.

The table lists this clonotype with many counts. This rearrangement joins TRBV5-1 to TRBJ2-7; 8 positions match TRBD2. Germline lookup yields CDR1 SGHRS and CDR2 YFSETQ. The CDR3 is 16 residues long. The trim removed 5 bases at V and 2 bases at J, leaving 12 bases unmatched. The CDR3 sequence: CASRRQAGDIAYEQYF. In nucleotides, the CDR3 is TGCGCCAGCAGAAGGCAAGCGGGAGACATTGCCTACGAGCAGTACTTC. The variable domain in full, completed from reference TRBV5-1 and TRBJ2-7, reads KAGVTQTPRYLIKTRGQQVTLSCSPISGHRSVSWYQQTPGQGLQFLFEYFSETQRNKGNFPGRFSGRQFSNSRSEMNVSTLELGDSALYLCASRRQAGDIAYEQYFGPGTRLTVT.

As for this clonotype: Mismatch with germline at one junction end may stem from a read error. The genes are TRBV7-9 and TRBJ2-6; 9 bases map to TRBD2. CDR3 length: 17 amino acids. Germline CDR1 SEHNR, CDR2 FQNEAQ (reference sequence). CDR3 in amino acids: CASSELAGSTEANILTF. CDR3 bases: TGTGCCAGCAGCGAACTAGCGGGCAGTACTGAGGCCAACATCCTGACTTTC.

To note about this clonotype: Its ends do not fully match the called genes, so a read error is possible. The chain uses TRBV29-1 and TRBJ2-3; D could derive from TRBD1 or TRBD2 (7 bases each). Germline CDR1 reads SQVTM; CDR2 reads ANQGSEA. CDR3 length: 15 residues. The CDR3 loop reads CSVEDRGRGTDAQYF. The CDR3 DNA sequence: TGCAGCGTTGAAGACAGGGGGAGGGGGACAGATGCGCAGTATTTT.

This clonotype was found many times. The chain combines TRBV5-6 with TRBJ2-2, with D hard to call. Germline CDR1 and CDR2: SGHDT and YYEEEE. The CDR3 is 15 amino acids. Trimming removed 0 bases from V and 5 bases from J, with 11 bases in between. CDR3 amino acids: CASSLAGPWTGELFF. The CDR3 DNA is TGTGCCAGCAGCTTGGCAGGCCCCTGGACCGGGGAGCTGTTTTTT.

This clonotype has at least ten counts. J is TRBJ1-4 and V is TRBV25-1, with 8 bases aligning to TRBD1. The CDR3 runs to 14 residues. V was clipped by 5 bases and J by 6 bases; unmatched bases: 5. The germline gives CDR1 MGHDK, CDR2 SYGVNS. CDR3 sequence (DNA): TGTGCCAGCAGTAAACAGGGGGGAGATGAAAAACTGTTTTTT. Translating it yields CASSKQGGDEKLFF.

In regard to this clonotype: A clone one base away is much larger, so this may be a read error. The chain recombines TRBV6-5 with TRBJ2-3; D call uncertain. The CDR3 is made up of 13 amino acids. Deletions cut 5 bases from V and 2 bases from J, with 8 bases between. CDR1 is MNHEY, CDR2 SVGAGI, per germline. DNA for the CDR3: TGTGCCAGCAGTGGGATTTACACAGATACGCAGTATTTT. This sequence encodes CASSGIYTDTQYF.